The T cell receptor beta chain under discussion was sequenced for a study of blood T cell repertoires in COVID-19. Overall study: Sources were T cells, B-cell-depleted T cells, or PBMCs; the material itself was cDNA or gDNA.

Data came from immunoSEQ multiplex PCR; TCRdb stores just in-frame clones and leaves some out. Here the sample spans about 190,000 clones, under 90% being singletons. The origin of this receptor is a human donor in a cohort sampled during active COVID-19. The sequenced sample consisted of peripheral blood.

The CDR3 DNA reads as TGTGCCAGCAGCCCAACCCCCGAGGTGCCCGAAAAACTGTTTTTT. Its translation is CASSPTPEVPEKLFF. The chain joins TRBV9 to TRBJ1-4; D not resolved. V was cut by 4 bases and J by 8 bases, with 18 bases left in between. The CDR3 covers 15 residues. The germline V gene has CDR1 SGDLS and CDR2 YYNGEE.